This T cell receptor beta chain comes out of a study of blood T cell repertoires in COVID-19. About the study: Researchers got acute and convalescent COVID-19 samples from the United States, Italy and Spain. PBMCs, B-cell-depleted T cells, or T cells were the source of the cDNA or gDNA that made up the material.

In the authors' methods: Amplification of reference gene primers provided the estimated nucleated cell counts. Only in-frame clones appear in the TCRdb table, and some are missing; sequencing was by immunoSEQ multiplex PCR. V, J and clone size derive from that table, while D and trimming were established from the DNA sequence. The data contain some 96,000 clones, about 90% of them singletons. Germline CDR1 reads WSHSY; CDR2 reads SAAADI. The junction had 6 bases not matched to a gene; V was cut back by 6 bases and J by 5 bases. The CDR3 covers 14 residues. This receptor was identified in a man aged 25-45 years in a cohort sampled during active COVID-19. Sequenced: peripheral blood. The genes are TRBV10-2 and TRBJ2-5, with 10 bases aligning to TRBD1. The CDR3 DNA sequence: TGCGCCAGCAGAGGGACAGGGGCTTGGGAGACCCAGTACTTC. It encodes CASRGTGAWETQYF.